This T cell receptor beta chain was sequenced for a study of T cell responses to AZD1222 COVID-19 vaccine. Study outcomes and limitations: Spike-specific TCR breadth and depth grew following two AZD1222 doses. Unmutated variant regions are reportedly targeted by nearly half of spike-specific TCRs. Donors were mostly white British, more females; clonal diversity possibly underestimated.

Data came from immunoSEQ multiplex PCR; TCRdb stores just in-frame clones and leaves some out. This sample has more than 75,000 clones; around 92% occur once, and the top ten carry around 5.2%. Details on this clone: Its antigen is unknown.

The source is an adult in good health. This sample comprised peripheral blood, obtained on day 0 of AZD1222 vaccination.

This CDR3 reads CASSEPKGAKNIQYF. CDR3 DNA: TGTGCCAGCAGTGAACCAAAAGGGGCCAAAAACATTCAGTACTTC. The chain employs TRBV25-1 and TRBJ2-4; D unresolved. Germline loops: CDR1 MGHDK, CDR2 SYGVNS. V dropped 2 bases and J dropped 1 base, with 9 bases sitting between them. This CDR3 has 15 residues. Combining the CDR3 with reference TRBV25-1 and TRBJ2-4 gives the whole variable domain EADIYQTPRYLVIGTGKKITLECSQTMGHDKMYWYQQDPGMELHLIHYSYGVNSTEKGDLSSESTVSRIRTEHFPLTLESARPSHTSQYLCASSEPKGAKNIQYFGAGTRLSVL.